This TCR beta chain was sequenced in a study of T cell changes during pregnancy in multiple sclerosis. Clones were sequenced by immunoSEQ multiplex PCR, and TCRdb holds only the in-frame ones, with some missing. The top ten hold over 3.5% of the sample, which has around 81,000 clones, about nine tenths seen once. The CDR3 runs 11 residues. Germline V gene sequence: CDR1 SQVTM, CDR2 ANQGSEA. V was pared by 4 bases and J by 1 base, with 4 bases between. The sample in question was peripheral blood, obtained after pregnancy. The receptor was isolated from a female donor in good health, enrolled as a control in a pregnancy study. This chain joins TRBV29-1 and TRBJ1-1; D unresolved. The chain's CDR3 is CSVGQNTEAFF. The CDR3 DNA is TGCAGCGTTGGACAGAACACTGAAGCTTTCTTT.